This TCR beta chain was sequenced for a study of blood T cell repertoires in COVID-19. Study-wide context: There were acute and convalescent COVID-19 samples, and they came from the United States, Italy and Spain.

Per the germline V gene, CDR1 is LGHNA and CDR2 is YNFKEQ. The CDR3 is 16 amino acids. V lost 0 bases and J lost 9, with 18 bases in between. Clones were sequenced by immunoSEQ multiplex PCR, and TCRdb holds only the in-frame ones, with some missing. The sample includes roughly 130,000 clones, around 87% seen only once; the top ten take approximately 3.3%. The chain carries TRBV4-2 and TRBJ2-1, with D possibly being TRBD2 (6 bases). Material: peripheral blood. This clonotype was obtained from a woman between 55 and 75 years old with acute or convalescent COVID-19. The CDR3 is CASSQDLRIAVGEQFF. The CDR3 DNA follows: TGTGCCAGCAGCCAAGATTTACGGATAGCGGTTGGTGAGCAGTTCTTC.